This TCR beta chain was identified in a study of T cell responses to AZD1222 COVID-19 vaccine. The data were produced by immunoSEQ multiplex PCR, yet TCRdb's version contains in-frame clones alone and is incomplete. The sample includes roughly 84,000 clones, 87% of them seen just once. The CDR3 sequence is 14 residues long. In germline, CDR1 is SGHDT, CDR2 YYEEEE. With 5 bases clipped from V and 4 bases from J, the junction kept 4 bases outside the gene matches. The sample consisted of peripheral blood, taken 28 days after the second AZD1222 dose. This chain connects TRBV5-6 to TRBJ1-3, with 9 bases identical to TRBD1. The clonotype comes from an adult who received the AZD1222 COVID-19 vaccine. CDR3 loop: CASRLGQGGNTIYF. The DNA for the CDR3 is TGTGCCAGCAGACTCGGACAGGGGGGAAACACCATATATTTT. The complete variable domain, with remaining parts taken from reference TRBV5-6 and TRBJ1-3, reads DAGVTQSPTHLIKTRGQQVTLRCSPKSGHDTVSWYQQALGQGPQFIFQYYEEEERQRGNFPDRFSGHQFPNYSSELNVNALLLGDSALYLCASRLGQGGNTIYFGEGSWLTVV.